This T cell receptor (beta chain) stems from a study of T cell changes during pregnancy in multiple sclerosis. Germline values: CDR1 LNHDA, CDR2 SQIVND (reference sequence). The CDR3 runs to 11 residues. V gave up 5 bases and J gave up 6 bases, with 7 bases separating them. TCRdb's copy holds only in-frame clones and misses some; the assay was immunoSEQ multiplex PCR. The sample holds approximately 85,000 clones; more than 85% are singletons and the top ten take approximately 2.5%. The specimen was peripheral blood, collected in the first trimester of pregnancy. The chain links TRBV19 to TRBJ1-2, with a weak D call TRBD1 (5 bases). The receptor's source is a female donor with multiple sclerosis, enrolled in a pregnancy study. CDR3 DNA: TGTGCCAGTAGTGCAGGGAATGGCTACACCTTC. This gives the protein CASSAGNGYTF.